The 4 T cell receptor beta chains in this list originate from one sample, sequenced in a study of CD8 T cells in ankylosing spondylitis. MiXCR, applied by TCRdb to the 5' RACE reads, yields one record per CDR3 protein. The sample has 150,000 to 200,000 distinct CDR3 sequences; 11% are singletons. Sequencing was performed on blood, either unsorted or a sorted T cell fraction (not recorded which). Every receptor here comes from a male donor with ankylosing spondylitis or in good health (not recorded which).

The V and J genes are TRBV29-1 and TRBJ2-5; D gene uncertain. Trimming pared 3 bases from V and 0 bases from J, leaving 11 bases between. The CDR3 totals 14 residues. Per germline, CDR1 SQVTM and CDR2 ANQGSEA. This chain's CDR3 is CSVDLFGHQETQYF. The CDR3 nucleotides read TGCAGCGTTGACCTCTTCGGACACCAAGAGACCCAGTACTTC. Based on the CDR3 plus reference TRBV29-1 and TRBJ2-5, the full variable domain is SAVISQKPSRDICQRGTSLTIQCQVDSQVTMMFWYRQQPGQSLTLIATANQGSEATYESGFVIDKFPISRPNLTFSTLTVSNMSPEDSSIYLCSVDLFGHQETQYFGPGTRLLVL.

The chain is built from TRBV10-3 and TRBJ1-2; 11 nucleotides align to TRBD1. Germline V CDR1 and CDR2: ENHRY, SYGVKD. CDR3 length: 14 amino acids. The junction had 7 bases not matched to a gene; V was cut back by 7 bases and J by 6 bases. CDR3 sequence reads: CAIKGDRGIHGYTF. The CDR3 nucleotides are TGTGCCATCAAAGGGGACAGGGGGATTCATGGCTACACCTTC.

This clonotype was seen a few times. The V and J genes are TRBV27 and TRBJ1-5; no clear D. The CDR3 is 14 residues long. The V gene's germline CDR1 is MNHEY and CDR2 SMNVEV (reference sequence). Trimming took off 2 bases at V and 6 bases at J, with 11 bases between the two ends. The CDR3 here is CASSLRGEGQPQHF. CDR3 nucleotides: TGTGCCAGCAGTTTACGAGGAGAGGGTCAGCCCCAGCATTTT.

A few counts support this clonotype. This chain connects TRBV20-1 to TRBJ2-5, with a possible D match to TRBD2 (5 bases). The CDR3 runs 14 residues. The V gene's germline CDR1 is DFQATT and CDR2 SNEGSKA (reference sequence). With 5 bases removed from V and 4 bases from J, the gap between germline ends came to 17 bases. The CDR3, as DNA: TGCAGTGCTCGCGGGTTAGCGACCTTAGAGACCCAGTACTTC. Protein: CSARGLATLETQYF.